The T cell receptor beta chain under discussion was sequenced for a study of cytomegalovirus exposure and HLA in healthy donors. Points from the study as a whole: There were 150 or so TCR beta chains listed as cytomegalovirus-associated.

For this clone: Its antigen is unidentified.

Trimming took off 7 bases at V and 7 bases at J, with 17 bases between the two ends. CDR1 and CDR2 from the germline V gene are LNHDA and SQIVND (reference sequence). The CDR3 length is 15 residues. The PCR employed 60 Vbeta primers together with 13 Jbeta primers. The repertoire was sequenced with immunoSEQ multiplex PCR; TCRdb's copy has only in-frame clones and lacks some. This table holds about 110,000 clones, about 79% found once. The sequencing sample was made of PBMCs. The TCR was taken from a middle-aged man in good health and CMV-seropositive. The genes are TRBV19 and TRBJ1-6, with D hard to call. DNA for the CDR3: TGTGCCAGTATGGGCAGCTCGGGAGGGAATTCACCCCTCCACTTT. This codes for CASMGSSGGNSPLHF.